The T cell receptor (beta chain) under discussion was sequenced for a study of CD8+ T cells in alopecia areata. Study context: Tofacitinib administration to treated patients was oral, at 5 to 10 mg twice daily.

The germline V gene has CDR1 SGHDN and CDR2 FVKESK. Trimming took 0 bases from V and 4 from J, leaving 5 bases between them. The CDR3 covers 13 residues. In each case, RNA was isolated and then reverse transcribed into cDNA as the sequencing template. Sequenced by immunoSEQ multiplex PCR; TCRdb stores in-frame clones only, minus some. The sample has under 200,000 clones, roughly 65% seen once. Concerning this clone: Its cognate antigen is unknown.

Treatment reported: oral pan-JAK inhibitor, 5-10 mg twice daily. General study points: Among the top 100, expanded CD8+ clones were significantly decreased by tofacitinib, as was scalp clonality. Just one nonresponder means the tie between baseline CD8+ expansion and response stays uncertain.

The sequences come from CD4+ T cells sorted from blood, collected at week 4, from a patient treated with tofacitinib. The sequence derives from a human donor with alopecia areata. This chain connects TRBV14 to TRBJ2-3, with D hard to call. CDR3: CASSQDLADTQYF. CDR3 coding DNA: TGTGCCAGCAGCCAAGACCTAGCAGATACGCAGTATTTT.